This T cell receptor beta chain was recorded in a study of T-cell reconstitution after alpha-beta-depleted transplantation in children. For TCRbeta, the library was prepared with unique molecular identifiers. TCRdb recomputed calls from the PCR reads with MiXCR, one row per CDR3 protein. The sample records about 370,000 distinct CDR3 sequences, roughly 22% being singletons. This clonotype has more than one count but fewer than ten. This TCR derives from a human donor who donated a stem cell graft to a child with acute myeloid leukemia. Material: PBMCs from the stem cell graft donor, obtained from the stem cell graft.

CDR3 in amino acids: CASSSRNSGTSSGANVLTF. In DNA form, the CDR3 reads TGTGCCAGCAGTTCACGGAACTCCGGGACTAGCTCTGGGGCCAACGTCCTGACTTTC. The V and J genes are TRBV28 and TRBJ2-6; 8 nucleotides line up with TRBD2. This CDR3 spans 19 amino acids. After removal of 4 bases from V and 0 bases from J, the junction contained 11 bases not matched to a gene. CDR1 is MDHEN and CDR2 is SYDVKM in the germline V gene.